This T cell receptor (beta chain) was profiled in a study of T cells after yellow fever vaccination. Study-wide results and limits: The appearance of a small share of clonotypes in both CD4 and CD8 compartments was observed. Post-booster samples contained most primary-vaccination clones (around 95% CD4, 88% CD8). Secondary responses were weaker yet peaked faster, day 5 versus 15.

CDR3 length: 13 amino acids. V lost 5 bases and J 4 bases, leaving 14 bases between the germline ends. CDR1 and CDR2 (germline): SQVTM, ANQGSEA. TCRdb used MiXCR to reprocess the 5' RACE reads, holding one entry per CDR3 protein. The sample carries 400,000 to 450,000 distinct CDR3 sequences, around 20% recorded once. The sample holds many counts of this clonotype. Its matching antigen is unknown. The TCR comes from a man aged 18 to 29 who received the YFV17D yellow fever vaccine. The sample consisted of PBMCs, taken before the yellow fever booster vaccination. The chain has TRBV29-1 and TRBJ1-1; a possible D gene is TRBD1 (6 bases). CDR3 sequence (DNA): TGCAGCGTTTCTGAGGGGGTGGGCACTGAAGCTTTCTTT. It yields the protein CSVSEGVGTEAFF.